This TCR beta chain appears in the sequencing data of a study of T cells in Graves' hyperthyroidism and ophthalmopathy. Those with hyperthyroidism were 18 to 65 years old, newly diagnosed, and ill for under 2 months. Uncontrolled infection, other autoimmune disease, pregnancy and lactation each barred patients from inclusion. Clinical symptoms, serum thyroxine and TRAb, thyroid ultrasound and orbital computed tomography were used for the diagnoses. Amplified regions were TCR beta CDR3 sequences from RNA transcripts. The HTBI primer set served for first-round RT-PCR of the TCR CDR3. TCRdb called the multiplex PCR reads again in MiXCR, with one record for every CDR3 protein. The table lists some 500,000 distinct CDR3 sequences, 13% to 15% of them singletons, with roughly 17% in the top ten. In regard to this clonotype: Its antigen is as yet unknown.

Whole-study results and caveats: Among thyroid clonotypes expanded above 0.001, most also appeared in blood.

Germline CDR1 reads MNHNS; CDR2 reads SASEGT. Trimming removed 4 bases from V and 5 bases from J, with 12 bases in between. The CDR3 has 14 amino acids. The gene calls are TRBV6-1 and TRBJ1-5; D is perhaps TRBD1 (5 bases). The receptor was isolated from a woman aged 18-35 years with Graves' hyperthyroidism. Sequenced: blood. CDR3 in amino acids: CASSARQRDQPQHF. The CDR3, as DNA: TGTGCCAGCAGTGCGAGACAGCGAGATCAGCCCCAGCATTTT.